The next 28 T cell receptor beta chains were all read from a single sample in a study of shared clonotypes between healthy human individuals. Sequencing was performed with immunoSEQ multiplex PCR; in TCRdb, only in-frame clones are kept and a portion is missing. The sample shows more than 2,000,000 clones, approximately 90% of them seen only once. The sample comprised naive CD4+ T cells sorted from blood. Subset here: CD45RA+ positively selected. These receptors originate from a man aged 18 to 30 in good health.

Here the CDR3 DNA reads TGTGCCAGTCACGCCCAAACGGGTAGCAATCAGCCCCAGCATTTT. Protein product: CASHAQTGSNQPQHF. The gene calls are TRBV19 and TRBJ1-5; D uncertain. This CDR3 has 15 residues. From germline, CDR1 is LNHDA and CDR2 SQIVND (reference sequence). The ends were cut back, 8 bases at V and 0 bases at J, with 14 bases in the middle.

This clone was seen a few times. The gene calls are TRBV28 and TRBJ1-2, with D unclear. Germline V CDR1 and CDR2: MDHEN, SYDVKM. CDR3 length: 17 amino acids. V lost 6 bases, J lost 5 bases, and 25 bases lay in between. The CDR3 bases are TGTGCCAGCAGACAAGAACCGACTTCGATCGGAAGGTATGGCTACACCTTC. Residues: CASRQEPTSIGRYGYTF.

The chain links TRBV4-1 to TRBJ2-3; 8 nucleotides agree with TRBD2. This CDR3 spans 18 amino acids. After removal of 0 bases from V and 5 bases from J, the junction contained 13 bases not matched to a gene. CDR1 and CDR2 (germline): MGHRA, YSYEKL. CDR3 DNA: TGCGCCAGCAGCCAAGATCTCGGTGCCGGGGGGGTGGTAGATACGCAGTATTTT. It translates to CASSQDLGAGGVVDTQYF.

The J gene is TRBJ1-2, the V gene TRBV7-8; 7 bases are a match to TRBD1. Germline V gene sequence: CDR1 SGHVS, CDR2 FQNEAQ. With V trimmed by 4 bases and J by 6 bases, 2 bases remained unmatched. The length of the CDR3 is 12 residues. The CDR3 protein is CASSSDRDGYTF. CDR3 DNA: TGTGCCAGCAGCTCCGACAGGGATGGCTACACCTTC.

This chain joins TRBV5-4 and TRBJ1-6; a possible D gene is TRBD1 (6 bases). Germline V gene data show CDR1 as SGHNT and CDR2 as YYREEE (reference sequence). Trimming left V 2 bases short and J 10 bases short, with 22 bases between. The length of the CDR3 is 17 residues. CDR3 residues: CASSLSPGDAGDSPLHF. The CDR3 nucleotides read TGTGCCAGCAGCTTATCCCCGGGGGACGCAGGGGACTCACCCCTCCACTTT.

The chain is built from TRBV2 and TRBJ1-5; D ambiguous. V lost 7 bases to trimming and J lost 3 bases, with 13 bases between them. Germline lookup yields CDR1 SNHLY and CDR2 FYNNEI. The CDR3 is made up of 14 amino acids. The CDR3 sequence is CASNIDRFNQPQHF. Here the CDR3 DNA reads TGTGCCAGCAACATCGACCGATTCAATCAGCCCCAGCATTTT.

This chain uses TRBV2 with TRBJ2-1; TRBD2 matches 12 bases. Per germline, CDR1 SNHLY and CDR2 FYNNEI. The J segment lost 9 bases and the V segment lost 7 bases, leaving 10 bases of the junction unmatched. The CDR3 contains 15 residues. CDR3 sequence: CASTPGPSGRGEQFF. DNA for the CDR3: TGTGCCAGCACCCCGGGCCCTAGCGGGAGGGGTGAGCAGTTCTTC.

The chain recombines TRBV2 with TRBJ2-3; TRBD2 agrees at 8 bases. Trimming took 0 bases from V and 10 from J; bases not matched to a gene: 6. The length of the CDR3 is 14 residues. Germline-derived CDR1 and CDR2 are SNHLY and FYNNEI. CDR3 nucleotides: TGTGCCAGCAGTGAAGCGGTTAGCGGGGTCTCGCAGTATTTT. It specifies CASSEAVSGVSQYF.

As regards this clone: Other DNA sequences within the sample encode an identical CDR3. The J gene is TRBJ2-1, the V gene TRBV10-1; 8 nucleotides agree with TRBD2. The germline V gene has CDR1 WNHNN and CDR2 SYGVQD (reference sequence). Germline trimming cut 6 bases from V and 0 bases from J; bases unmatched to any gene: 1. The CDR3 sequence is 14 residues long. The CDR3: CASSSGSSYNEQFF. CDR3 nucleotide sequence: TGCGCCAGCAGCAGCGGGAGCTCCTACAATGAGCAGTTCTTC.

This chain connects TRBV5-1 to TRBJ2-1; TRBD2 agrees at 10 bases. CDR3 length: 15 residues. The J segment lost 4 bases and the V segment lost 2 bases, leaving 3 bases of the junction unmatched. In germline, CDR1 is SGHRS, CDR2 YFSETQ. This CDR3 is CASSFGLAEYNEQFF. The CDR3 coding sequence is TGCGCCAGCAGCTTCGGACTAGCGGAATACAATGAGCAGTTCTTC.

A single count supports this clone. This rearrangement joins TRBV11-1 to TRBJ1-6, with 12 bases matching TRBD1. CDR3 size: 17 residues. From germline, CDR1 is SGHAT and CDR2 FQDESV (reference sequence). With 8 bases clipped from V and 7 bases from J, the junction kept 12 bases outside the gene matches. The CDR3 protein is CASGNRDRGHGNSPLHF. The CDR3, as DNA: TGTGCCAGCGGTAACCGGGACAGGGGGCATGGAAATTCACCCCTCCACTTT.

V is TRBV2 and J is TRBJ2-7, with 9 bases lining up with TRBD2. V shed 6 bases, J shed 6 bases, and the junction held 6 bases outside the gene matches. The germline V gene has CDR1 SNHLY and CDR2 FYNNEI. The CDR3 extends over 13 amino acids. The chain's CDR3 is CASRVAGAREQYF. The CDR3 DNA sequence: TGTGCCAGCAGAGTAGCGGGAGCCCGCGAGCAGTACTTC. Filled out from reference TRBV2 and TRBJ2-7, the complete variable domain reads EPEVTQTPSHQVTQMGQEVILRCVPISNHLYFYWYRQILGQKVEFLVSFYNNEISEKSEIFDDQFSVERPDGSNFTLKIRSTKLEDSAMYFCASRVAGAREQYFGPGTRLTVT.

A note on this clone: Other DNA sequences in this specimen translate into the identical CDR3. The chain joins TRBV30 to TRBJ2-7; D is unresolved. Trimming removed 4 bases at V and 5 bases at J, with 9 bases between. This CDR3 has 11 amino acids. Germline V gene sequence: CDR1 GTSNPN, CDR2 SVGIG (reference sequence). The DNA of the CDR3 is TGTGCCTGGACTGGTCGTGACGAGCAGTACTTC. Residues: CAWTGRDEQYF.

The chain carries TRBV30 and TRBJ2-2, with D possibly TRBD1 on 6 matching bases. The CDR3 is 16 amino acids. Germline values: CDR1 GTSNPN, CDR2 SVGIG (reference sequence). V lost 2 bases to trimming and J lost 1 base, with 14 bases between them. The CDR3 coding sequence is TGTGCCTGGAGTACCTCAGGGGTCTTGAACACCGGGGAGCTGTTTTTT. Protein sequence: CAWSTSGVLNTGELFF.

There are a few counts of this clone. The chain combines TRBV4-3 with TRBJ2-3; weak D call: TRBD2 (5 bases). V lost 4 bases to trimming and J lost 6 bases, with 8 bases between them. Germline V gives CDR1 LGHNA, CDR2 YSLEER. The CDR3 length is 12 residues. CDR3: CASSPSGDTQYF. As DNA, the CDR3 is TGCGCCAGCAGCCCCTCGGGGGATACGCAGTATTTT.

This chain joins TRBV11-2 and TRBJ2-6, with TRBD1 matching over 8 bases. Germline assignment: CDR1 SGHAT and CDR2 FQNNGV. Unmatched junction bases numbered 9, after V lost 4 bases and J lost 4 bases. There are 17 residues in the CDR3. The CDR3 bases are TGTGCCAGCAGCTCGGAGACAGGGGCGTTCGGGGCCAACGTCCTGACTTTC. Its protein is CASSSETGAFGANVLTF.

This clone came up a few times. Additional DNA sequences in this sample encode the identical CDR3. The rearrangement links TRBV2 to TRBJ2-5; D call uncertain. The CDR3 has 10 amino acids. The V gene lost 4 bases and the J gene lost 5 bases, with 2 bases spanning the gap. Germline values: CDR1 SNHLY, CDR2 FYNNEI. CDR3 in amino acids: CASSVETQYF. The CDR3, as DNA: TGTGCCAGCAGTGTTGAGACCCAGTACTTC.

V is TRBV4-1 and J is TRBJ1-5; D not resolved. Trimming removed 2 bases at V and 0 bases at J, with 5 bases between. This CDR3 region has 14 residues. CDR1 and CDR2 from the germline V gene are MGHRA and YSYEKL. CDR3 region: CASSQRHSNQPQHF. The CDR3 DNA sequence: TGCGCCAGCAGCCAACGGCATAGCAATCAGCCCCAGCATTTT.

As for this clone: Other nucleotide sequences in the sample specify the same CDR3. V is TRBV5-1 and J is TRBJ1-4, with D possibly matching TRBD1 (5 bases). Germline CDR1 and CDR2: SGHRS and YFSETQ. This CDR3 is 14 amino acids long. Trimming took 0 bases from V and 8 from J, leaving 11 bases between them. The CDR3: CASSLGQGLEKLFF. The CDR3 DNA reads TGCGCCAGCAGCTTGGGGCAGGGTCTCGAAAAACTGTTTTTT. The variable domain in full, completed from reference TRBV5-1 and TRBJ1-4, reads KAGVTQTPRYLIKTRGQQVTLSCSPISGHRSVSWYQQTPGQGLQFLFEYFSETQRNKGNFPGRFSGRQFSNSRSEMNVSTLELGDSALYLCASSLGQGLEKLFFGSGTQLSVL.

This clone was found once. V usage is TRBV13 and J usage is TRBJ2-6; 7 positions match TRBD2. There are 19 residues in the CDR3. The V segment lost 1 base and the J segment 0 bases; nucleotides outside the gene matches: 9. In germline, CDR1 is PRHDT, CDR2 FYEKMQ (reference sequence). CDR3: CASSLEYSGALSGANVLTF. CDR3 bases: TGTGCCAGCAGCTTAGAGTACAGCGGGGCCCTCTCTGGGGCCAACGTCCTGACTTTC.

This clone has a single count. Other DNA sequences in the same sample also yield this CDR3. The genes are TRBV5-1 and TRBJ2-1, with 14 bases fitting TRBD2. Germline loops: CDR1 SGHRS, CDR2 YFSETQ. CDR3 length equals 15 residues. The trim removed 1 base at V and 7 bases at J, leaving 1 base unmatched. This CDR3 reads CASSLRLAGGNEQFF. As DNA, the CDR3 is TGCGCCAGCAGCTTGCGACTAGCGGGGGGGAATGAGCAGTTCTTC.

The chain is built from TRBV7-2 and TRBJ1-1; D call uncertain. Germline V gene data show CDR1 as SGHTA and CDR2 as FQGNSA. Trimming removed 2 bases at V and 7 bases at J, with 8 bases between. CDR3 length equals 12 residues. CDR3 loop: CASSLSRNEAFF. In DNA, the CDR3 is TGTGCCAGCAGCTTATCTCGGAATGAAGCTTTCTTT.

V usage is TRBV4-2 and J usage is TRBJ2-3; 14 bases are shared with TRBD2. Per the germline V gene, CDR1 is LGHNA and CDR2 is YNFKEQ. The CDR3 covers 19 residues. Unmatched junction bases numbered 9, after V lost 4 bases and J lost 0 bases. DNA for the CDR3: TGTGCCAGCAGCCCAATCGGGACTAGCGGGGGTGCTAGCACAGATACGCAGTATTTT. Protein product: CASSPIGTSGGASTDTQYF.

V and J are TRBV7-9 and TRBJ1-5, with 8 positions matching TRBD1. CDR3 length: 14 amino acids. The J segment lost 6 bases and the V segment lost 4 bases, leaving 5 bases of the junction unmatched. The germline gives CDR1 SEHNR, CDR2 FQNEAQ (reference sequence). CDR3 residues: CASSSGQGGQPQHF. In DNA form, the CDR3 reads TGTGCCAGCAGCTCCGGACAGGGAGGTCAGCCCCAGCATTTT.

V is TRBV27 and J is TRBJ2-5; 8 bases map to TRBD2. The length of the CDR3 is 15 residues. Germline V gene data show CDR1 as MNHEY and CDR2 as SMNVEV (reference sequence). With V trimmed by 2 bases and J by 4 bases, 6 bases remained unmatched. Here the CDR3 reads CASSLRGAGGETQYF. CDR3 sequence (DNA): TGTGCCAGCAGTTTACGGGGGGCGGGGGGAGAGACCCAGTACTTC.

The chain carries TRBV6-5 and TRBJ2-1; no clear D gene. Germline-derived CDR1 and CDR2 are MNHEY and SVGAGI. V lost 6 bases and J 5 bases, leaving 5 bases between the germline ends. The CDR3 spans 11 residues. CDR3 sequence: CASRADNEQFF. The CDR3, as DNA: TGTGCCAGCAGGGCAGACAATGAGCAGTTCTTC.

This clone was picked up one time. The CDR3 sequence is CASSPRGQEGRPQHF. CDR3 coding DNA: TGTGCCAGCTCACCCCGTGGACAGGAGGGTCGGCCCCAGCATTTT. This sequence joins TRBV18 and TRBJ1-5; 7 bases match TRBD1. The CDR3 is 15 amino acids. Per the germline V gene, CDR1 is KGHSH and CDR2 is LQKENI. The V and J ends lost 3 bases and 9 bases, in that order; junction bases with no gene match: 11.

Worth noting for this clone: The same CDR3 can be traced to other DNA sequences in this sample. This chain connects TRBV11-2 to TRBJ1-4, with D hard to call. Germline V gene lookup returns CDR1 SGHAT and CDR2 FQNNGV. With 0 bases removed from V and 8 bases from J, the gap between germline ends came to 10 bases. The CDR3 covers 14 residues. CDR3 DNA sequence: TGTGCCAGCAGCTTAGACGGACGGTCAGAAAAACTGTTTTTT. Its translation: CASSLDGRSEKLFF.